Given below is one TCR beta chain in context. The data are from a study of blood T cell repertoires in COVID-19. For the study at large: Samples of COVID-19 (acute and convalescent) were obtained from the United States, Italy and Spain.

Some clones are missing from TCRdb's copy, which holds only in-frame ones; the method was immunoSEQ multiplex PCR. This table holds about 40,000 clones, roughly three quarters found once. This CDR3 contains 13 residues. The V gene's germline CDR1 is SGHRS and CDR2 YFSETQ. V lost 3 bases and J lost 4, with 10 bases in between. Sequencing was performed on peripheral blood. The chain employs TRBV5-1 and TRBJ1-1; a possible D gene is TRBD1 (5 bases). The sequence came from a woman aged 80 or over with acute or convalescent COVID-19. The CDR3 here is CASSWRGFTEAFF. For the CDR3, the DNA is TGCGCCAGCAGCTGGCGGGGGTTCACTGAAGCTTTCTTT.